This T cell receptor (beta chain) was retrieved from a study of identical twins. Each CDR3 protein is one row after TCRdb ran MiXCR on the 5' RACE reads. Here the sample spans some 690,000 distinct CDR3 sequences, over 20% being singletons. CDR1 MNHEY and CDR2 SVGAGI come from the germline V gene. The CDR3 is 17 amino acids. Trimming removed 4 bases from V and 7 bases from J; junction bases left unmatched: 16. Only a few counts were recorded for this clonotype. Another study also made use of these data, one on T cells expressing NK-cell markers.

Specimen: PBMCs. The receptor was derived from a woman between 18 and 29 years old in good health. The chain is built from TRBV6-5 and TRBJ2-1; 7 positions match TRBD1. DNA of the CDR3: TGTGCCAGCAGTTTTGGGACAGTCTTAACGTATAGGAATGAGCAGTTCTTC. Translating it yields CASSFGTVLTYRNEQFF.